The 10 T cell receptor beta chains below come from one sample, sequenced in a study of response to subunit inactivated influenza vaccine. Each CDR3 protein gets one entry after TCRdb re-called the RT-PCR reads with MiXCR. The table lists 450,000 to 700,000 distinct CDR3 sequences, about 15% of them singletons. The material sequenced was PBMCs from blood, taken 12 days after vaccination. Source of these receptors: a man in his fifties or sixties who received an inactivated influenza vaccine.

The chain combines TRBV4-1 with TRBJ2-3; 13 bases line up with TRBD2. The CDR3 contains 22 residues. Germline lookup yields CDR1 MGHRA and CDR2 YSYEKL. The V and J ends lost 3 bases and 1 base, in that order; junction bases with no gene match: 19. The CDR3 here is CASSQGRPGLAGVQYGTDTQYF. The CDR3 DNA reads TGCGCCAGCAGCCAGGGGCGGCCTGGACTAGCGGGGGTGCAGTACGGCACAGATACGCAGTATTTT.

The V and J genes are TRBV3-1 and TRBJ2-2; TRBD2 aligns across 11 bases. CDR3 length: 17 amino acids. V lost 1 base, J lost 5 bases, and 6 bases stayed unmatched. CDR1 is LGHDT and CDR2 is YNNKEL in the germline V gene (reference sequence). This CDR3 reads CASSQASGRTWTGELFF. CDR3 DNA: TGTGCCAGCAGCCAAGCTAGCGGGAGGACGTGGACCGGGGAGCTGTTTTTT. Complete variable domain (other parts from reference TRBV3-1 and TRBJ2-2): DTAVSQTPKYLVTQMGNDKSIKCEQNLGHDTMYWYKQDSKKFLKIMFSYNNKELIINETVPNRFSPKSPDKAHLNLHINSLELGDSAVYFCASSQASGRTWTGELFFGEGSRLTVL.

There are a few counts of this clonotype. The J gene is TRBJ2-1, the V gene TRBV9; TRBD2 matches 7 bases. The ends lost 2 bases at V and 8 bases at J; junction bases unmatched: 16. CDR3 length: 17 amino acids. Per germline, CDR1 SGDLS and CDR2 YYNGEE. This chain's CDR3 is CASSVSDVAGVADEQFF. Here the CDR3 DNA reads TGTGCCAGCAGCGTCTCTGACGTCGCGGGAGTTGCGGATGAGCAGTTCTTC. Full variable domain (remainder filled in from reference TRBV9 and TRBJ2-1): DSGVTQTPKHLITATGQRVTLRCSPRSGDLSVYWYQQSLDQGLQFLIQYYNGEERAKGNILERFSAQQFPDLHSELNLSSLELGDSALYFCASSVSDVAGVADEQFFGPGTRLTVL.

The sample holds many counts of this clonotype. This chain joins TRBV28 and TRBJ2-1, with D perhaps being TRBD1 or TRBD2 (6 bases each). Germline CDR1 MDHEN, CDR2 SYDVKM. The CDR3 consists of 14 residues. V lost 7 bases and J 1 base, leaving 11 bases between the germline ends. The CDR3 DNA sequence: TGTGCCAGCAAGGGGGGTGGGTCCTACAATGAGCAGTTCTTC. Translation: CASKGGGSYNEQFF.

This clonotype showed up just a few times. The V call is TRBV2, the J call TRBJ2-7, with a tentative D call TRBD1 (5 bases). V gave up 5 bases and J gave up 3 bases, with 8 bases separating them. Germline-derived CDR1 and CDR2 are SNHLY and FYNNEI. CDR3 length: 12 residues. The CDR3 is CASSKTDYEQYF. CDR3 DNA sequence: TGTGCCAGCAGTAAGACAGACTACGAGCAGTACTTC.

The chain couples TRBV12-3 or TRBV12-4 to TRBJ1-6; D gene ambiguous. The CDR3 has 15 residues. The germline V and J ends were trimmed by 3 bases and 5 bases, with 11 bases remaining between them. The CDR3 DNA is TGTGCCAGCAGTTTTTTGGGCACCGATAATTCACCCCTCCACTTT. Its protein is CASSFLGTDNSPLHF.

In its sample, this clonotype was seen a few times. The chain recombines TRBV20-1 with TRBJ1-5; D is perhaps TRBD1 (6 bases). V lost 6 bases and J 5 bases, leaving 14 bases between the germline ends. CDR1 DFQATT and CDR2 SNEGSKA come from the germline V gene (reference sequence). The CDR3 consists of 13 residues. CDR3: CSAYQGPDQPQHF. For the CDR3, the DNA is TGCAGTGCCTATCAGGGGCCCGATCAGCCCCAGCATTTT.

The chain is built from TRBV20-1 and TRBJ2-3, with TRBD2 matching over 8 bases. Trimming took 4 bases from V and 5 from J; bases not matched to a gene: 8. The CDR3 length is 14 residues. The germline V gene encodes CDR1 DFQATT and CDR2 SNEGSKA (reference sequence). The CDR3 sequence is CSATDFGGEDTQYF. The CDR3 DNA is TGCAGTGCTACAGACTTCGGGGGGGAAGATACGCAGTATTTT.

CDR3 nucleotide sequence: TGTGCCAGCAGCTTAGCGGGAGTAGGAAATACGCAGTATTTT. The encoded protein is CASSLAGVGNTQYF. V is TRBV5-4 and J is TRBJ2-3, with TRBD2 matching over 8 bases. Germline loops: CDR1 SGHNT, CDR2 YYREEE (reference sequence). There are 14 residues in the CDR3. With V trimmed by 2 bases and J by 7 bases, 6 bases remained unmatched.

This rearrangement joins TRBV7-8 to TRBJ2-1; TRBD2 agrees at 10 bases. The CDR3 sequence is 18 residues long. Looked up from germline, CDR1 is SGHVS and CDR2 is FQNEAQ. The V segment lost 3 bases and the J segment 3 bases; nucleotides outside the gene matches: 11. The CDR3 here is CASSFGWASGGSYNEQFF. The CDR3 DNA reads as TGTGCCAGCAGCTTTGGTTGGGCTAGCGGGGGTAGCTACAATGAGCAGTTCTTC.